These T cell receptor beta chains were read from a single sample in a study of cytotoxic CD8 clonotypes in ibrutinib-treated CLL. Assay: immunoSEQ multiplex PCR; the TCRdb copy retains only in-frame clones and omits some. The sample lists 20,000 to 30,000 clones, just under 70% seen once, with around 30% in the top ten. Sample: PBMCs, taken after 24 months of ibrutinib treatment. These receptors originate from a human donor with chronic lymphocytic leukemia. Each CDR3 is given with its conserved first and last residue. D genes are given only for firm matches. Rows may omit the clone size; those that give it use once, few, many or a size class.

size: .
D: TRBD1
V: TRBV5-1
J: TRBJ2-1
DNA: TGCGCCAGCAGCACCGGACAGGGGGCGGATGAGCAGTTCTTC
CDR3: CASSTGQGADEQFF

size: many
D: .
V: TRBV5-1
J: TRBJ2-2
DNA: TGCGCCAGCAGCCTCTGGGCAGGGGAGGCCGGGGAGCTGTTTTTT
CDR3: CASSLWAGEAGELFF

size: many
D: TRBD2
V: TRBV11-3
J: TRBJ2-5
DNA: TGTGCCAGCAGCGCATTCGGGGGGGCTGCAGAGACCCAGTACTTC
CDR3: CASSAFGGAAETQYF

size: .
D: TRBD1
V: TRBV6-5
J: TRBJ2-7
DNA: TGTGCCAGCAGACCGGACAGGGGAAGATTCTACGAGCAGTACTTC
CDR3: CASRPDRGRFYEQYF

size: once
D: TRBD2
V: TRBV9
J: TRBJ2-3
DNA: TGTGCCAGCAGCTCCATGAGCGGGGGCGGAGATACGCAGTATTTT
CDR3: CASSSMSGGGDTQYF

size: few
D: .
V: TRBV10-3
J: TRBJ1-2
DNA: TGTGCCATCAGGGAGGGAGACTATGGCTACACCTTC
CDR3: CAIREGDYGYTF

size: .
D: TRBD1
V: TRBV27
J: TRBJ1-2
DNA: TGTGCCAGCAGCAGACAGGGTGTTGGTGGCTACACCTTC
CDR3: CASSRQGVGGYTF

size: .
D: .
V: TRBV2
J: TRBJ1-2
DNA: TGTGCCAGCAGCCCGCTCTATGGCTACACCTTC
CDR3: CASSPLYGYTF

size: .
D: .
V: TRBV5-1
J: TRBJ1-2
DNA: TGCGCCAGCAGCGCCCGGACAGCCGGGGGGTATGGCTACACCTTC
CDR3: CASSARTAGGYGYTF

size: .
D: TRBD2
V: TRBV29-1
J: TRBJ2-3
DNA: TGCAGCGTTGTTCCTAGCGGGGGCCTGGGAGATACGCAGTATTTT
CDR3: CSVVPSGGLGDTQYF

size: .
D: TRBD1
V: TRBV30
J: TRBJ1-5
DNA: TGTGCCTGGAGTCTCAGACAGGGGAATCAGCCCCAGCATTTT
CDR3: CAWSLRQGNQPQHF

size: .
D: .
V: TRBV19
J: TRBJ1-1
DNA: TGTGCCAGTAGTATAACAGGGAACCGAGCTTTCTTT
CDR3: CASSITGNRAFF

size: .
D: TRBD1
V: TRBV5-4
J: TRBJ2-5
DNA: TGTGCCAGCAGCTTGCCCAGGGGGTCAGAGACCCAGTACTTC
CDR3: CASSLPRGSETQYF

size: .
D: .
V: TRBV15
J: TRBJ1-1
DNA: TGTGCCACCAGCAGACTTACTAGGACAGCTGAAGCTTTCTTT
CDR3: CATSRLTRTAEAFF

size: .
D: .
V: TRBV5-6
J: TRBJ2-5
DNA: TGTGCCAGCAGCAGTTGGCAAGAGACCCAGTACTTC
CDR3: CASSSWQETQYF

size: few
D: TRBD2
V: TRBV11-3
J: TRBJ2-5
DNA: TGTGCCAGCAGCAGAGGACTAGCGGGGGGCGAAGAGACCCAGTACTTC
CDR3: CASSRGLAGGEETQYF

size: .
D: .
V: TRBV27
J: TRBJ1-4
DNA: TGTGCCAGCAGTTTAGATGCCCGATGGGGGGGGGAGGAAAAACTGTTTTTT
CDR3: CASSLDARWGGEEKLFF

size: .
D: .
V: TRBV9
J: TRBJ2-2
DNA: TGTGCCAGCAGCGCCACACAAGCCTACACCGGGGAGCTGTTTTTT
CDR3: CASSATQAYTGELFF

size: few
D: .
V: TRBV15
J: TRBJ2-5
DNA: TGTGCCACCAGCAGACACGGACAATTCGAGACCCAGTACTTC
CDR3: CATSRHGQFETQYF

size: .
D: .
V: TRBV14
J: TRBJ1-3
DNA: TGTGCCAGCAGCCAAGAGTTCGGGGTTTTTGGAAACACCATATATTTT
CDR3: CASSQEFGVFGNTIYF

size: .
D: .
V: TRBV18
J: TRBJ2-2
DNA: TGTGCCAGCTCCCCCGGGCTGGCGAACACCGGGGAGCTGTTTTTT
CDR3: CASSPGLANTGELFF

size: .
D: .
V: TRBV28
J: TRBJ1-3
DNA: TGTGCCAGCAGCCAAACTAGCTCTGGAAACACCATATATTTT
CDR3: CASSQTSSGNTIYF

size: once
D: .
V: TRBV5-6
J: TRBJ1-2
DNA: TGTGCCAGCAGCTCGCGGTTGGTAATGGGATACACCTTC
CDR3: CASSSRLVMGYTF

size: .
D: .
V: TRBV6-1
J: TRBJ1-2
DNA: TGTGCCAGCAGTGAAGCATTCGGAGGGGGTGACTATGGCTACACCTTC
CDR3: CASSEAFGGGDYGYTF

size: few
D: TRBD1
V: TRBV27
J: TRBJ2-7
DNA: TGTGCCAGCAGTTTACGACAGGGCTCAAACTCCTACGAGCAGTACTTC
CDR3: CASSLRQGSNSYEQYF

size: few
D: .
V: TRBV6-5
J: TRBJ1-6
DNA: TGTGCCGCCCGGGGCCTAAATTCACCCCTCCACTTT
CDR3: CAARGLNSPLHF

size: .
D: .
V: TRBV5-1
J: TRBJ1-6
DNA: TGCGCCAGCAGCTTGGGAGGGAACCTCTATAATTCACCCCTCCACTTT
CDR3: CASSLGGNLYNSPLHF

size: .
D: TRBD1
V: TRBV11-2
J: TRBJ1-6
DNA: TGTGCCAGCAGCTTAGAGACAGGGTATAATTCACCCCTCCACTTT
CDR3: CASSLETGYNSPLHF

size: medium-sized
D: .
V: TRBV4-1
J: TRBJ2-7
DNA: TGCGCCAGCAGCCAAGCCCCCGAGATTTACTACGAGCAGTACTTC
CDR3: CASSQAPEIYYEQYF

size: few
D: .
V: TRBV7-6
J: TRBJ2-7
DNA: TGTGCCAGCAGCTTAGGGACAGTTTACGAGCAGTACTTC
CDR3: CASSLGTVYEQYF

size: .
D: .
V: TRBV10-1
J: TRBJ2-6
DNA: TGCGCCAGCAGCGACTCTGGGGCCAACGTCCTGACTTTC
CDR3: CASSDSGANVLTF

size: .
D: TRBD1
V: TRBV18
J: TRBJ1-1
DNA: TGTGCCAGCTCATCGACAGGGACAAACACTGAAGCTTTCTTT
CDR3: CASSSTGTNTEAFF

size: .
D: .
V: TRBV7-6
J: TRBJ2-7
DNA: TGTGCCAGCAGCCTACAGGCCAAGGCCTACGAGCAGTACTTC
CDR3: CASSLQAKAYEQYF

size: few
D: TRBD1
V: TRBV18
J: TRBJ1-2
DNA: TGTGCCAGCTCACTACGGACAGGGGGCGATGATGGCTACACCTTC
CDR3: CASSLRTGGDDGYTF

size: .
D: .
V: TRBV2
J: TRBJ2-2
DNA: TGTGCCAGCGGAGGGGGGAGCAACACCGGGGAGCTGTTTTTT
CDR3: CASGGGSNTGELFF

size: .
D: .
V: TRBV21-1
J: TRBJ2-5
DNA: TGTGCCAGCACCGAAAGGAGGGGACAGGGGGAGAGAGAGACCCAGTACTTC
CDR3: CASTERRGQGERETQYF

size: .
D: .
V: TRBV5-5
J: TRBJ1-1
DNA: TGTGCCAGCAGCTTGGTGGCTCGAAGCACTGAAGCTTTCTTT
CDR3: CASSLVARSTEAFF

size: .
D: .
V: TRBV19
J: TRBJ2-4
DNA: TGTGCCAGTAGTATTTCGCATTTAGCCAAAAACATTCAGTACTTC
CDR3: CASSISHLAKNIQYF

size: .
D: .
V: TRBV2
J: TRBJ2-6
DNA: TGTGCCAGCAGTGGGGACCCGAGCTCTGGGGCCAACGTCCTGACTTTC
CDR3: CASSGDPSSGANVLTF

size: .
D: .
V: TRBV30
J: TRBJ1-6
DNA: TGTGCCTGGAGTGCAGGGCAGGATAATTCACCCCTCCACTTT
CDR3: CAWSAGQDNSPLHF

size: .
D: TRBD1
V: TRBV19
J: TRBJ1-6
DNA: TGTGCCAGTTCTTCGGACAGGGAGGGTAATTCACCCCTCCACTTT
CDR3: CASSSDREGNSPLHF

size: .
D: .
V: TRBV7-9
J: TRBJ1-6
DNA: TGTGCCAGCAGCGCACTCGGGGGGGCGAATAATTCACCCCTCCACTTT
CDR3: CASSALGGANNSPLHF

size: .
D: .
V: TRBV5-5
J: TRBJ1-2
DNA: TGTGCCAGCAGCCTGGATATCATAGCTGGCTACACCTTC
CDR3: CASSLDIIAGYTF

size: .
D: .
V: TRBV7-9
J: TRBJ1-3
DNA: TGTGCCAGCAGCTTAAGTTGGTTCGGATCTTCTTCTGGAAACACCATATATTTT
CDR3: CASSLSWFGSSSGNTIYF

size: few
D: TRBD2
V: TRBV5-6
J: TRBJ2-1
DNA: TGTGCCAGCAGCCAACTAGCGGGGGGGATTAATGAGCAGTTCTTC
CDR3: CASSQLAGGINEQFF

size: .
D: .
V: TRBV14
J: TRBJ2-2
DNA: TGTGCCAGCAGCAGACTAGCGAACACCGGGGAGCTGTTTTTT
CDR3: CASSRLANTGELFF

size: .
D: TRBD1
V: TRBV29-1
J: TRBJ1-2
DNA: TGCAGCGTTGGCCCAGGGACAGACGGCTACACCTTC
CDR3: CSVGPGTDGYTF

size: .
D: .
V: TRBV7-8
J: TRBJ1-4
DNA: TGTGCCAGCAGCTTCAGCCGGGTCTTAAATGAAAAACTGTTTTTT
CDR3: CASSFSRVLNEKLFF

size: .
D: .
V: TRBV7-9
J: TRBJ2-7
DNA: TGTGCCAGCAGCAAAGGGGGTTTCAACGAGCAGTACTTC
CDR3: CASSKGGFNEQYF